These 22 T cell receptor delta chains share one sample of origin, sequenced in a study of γδ T cells in repeated Plasmodium falciparum infection. TCRdb redid clone calling on the multiplex PCR reads using CATT. The data hold 75,000 to 100,000 delta-chain clones, with approximately 1.5% observed a single time. Vgamma9/Vdelta2+ and Vdelta2-negative gammadelta T cells were flow-sorted from PBMC for bulk sequencing. Sequenced: gamma-delta T cells from blood. All receptors come from a pool of human donors (malaria-infected and uninfected, not separated).

Ten or more counts support this clone. The protein that TCRdb holds for this DNA derives from a much larger clone and differs from the translated DNA at residue 14, which likely indicates a read error; the protein shown here is translated from the DNA. The V gene is TRDV1, the J gene TRDJ1; 8 positions match TRDD3. Germline V gene lookup returns CDR1 TSWWSYY and CDR2 QGS. This CDR3 has 19 residues. The J segment lost 4 bases and the V segment lost 4 bases, leaving 20 bases of the junction unmatched. CDR3 amino acids: CALGVQAPREGYAFDKLIF. In DNA, the CDR3 is TGTGCTCTTGGGGTTCAGGCCCCACGCGAGGGATACGCTTTCGATAAACTCATCTTT.

This clone turned up a few times. A far more abundant clone sits one base away, making this likely a read error. Other DNA sequences in this specimen translate into the identical CDR3. V is TRDV1 and J is TRDJ1; D remains unclear. The V gene's germline CDR1 is TSWWSYY and CDR2 QGS. Trimming left V 0 bases short and J 1 base short, with 9 bases between. This CDR3 spans 15 amino acids. The CDR3 sequence: CALGELSLTTDKLIF. The CDR3 bases are TGTGCTCTTGGGGAACTGTCTCTAACCACCGATAAACTCATCTTT.

In the case of this clone: This DNA's translation and the protein TCRdb lists, from a much larger clone, do not match at residue 5, likely due to a read error; the protein shown is translated from the DNA. This rearrangement joins TRDV1 to TRDJ1; 8 nucleotides agree with TRDD3. V lost 5 bases, J lost 10 bases, and 21 bases stayed unmatched. The germline V gene encodes CDR1 TSWWSYY and CDR2 QGS. This CDR3 has 17 amino acids. For the CDR3, the DNA is TGTGCTCTTGGGATCTCGGGTGTACTGGGGGGAAGGCTTGGACTCATCTTT. This translates into CALGISGVLGGRLGLIF.

In regard to this clone: A far larger clone is off by one base, so a read error is likely. Other DNA sequences in this sample translate to the same CDR3. The gene calls are TRDV1 and TRDJ1; D may be TRDD2 (6 bases). In the absence of a J gene in TCRdb, the DNA was matched to germline to assign it here. The CDR3 has 21 amino acids. V was trimmed by 1 base and J by 0 bases, leaving 27 bases between them. CDR1 and CDR2 (germline): TSWWSYY, QGS. For the CDR3, the DNA is TGTGCTCTTGGGGAACCTGTCCTACCGGGGTCTATACCCCCGTACACCGATAAACTCATCTTT. It yields the protein CALGEPVLPGSIPPYTDKLIF.

This clone appeared many times. This sequence joins TRDV2 and TRDJ3, with 12 bases identical to TRDD3. The junction had 0 bases not matched to a gene; V was cut back by 1 base and J by 0 bases. This CDR3 is built from 18 residues. CDR1 and CDR2 (germline): GEAIGNYY, EKD. CDR3 amino acids: CACDTLGDTSWDTRQMFF. CDR3 coding DNA: TGTGCCTGTGACACACTGGGGGATACCTCCTGGGACACCCGACAGATGTTTTTC.

This clone was counted a few times. Translating this DNA gives a protein that differs at residue 5 from the TCRdb one, which belongs to a much larger clone; a read error is likely, and the protein shown is this translation. The chain links TRDV1 to TRDJ1; 11 nucleotides align to TRDD3. TCRdb carries no J gene annotation; the J gene was assigned here by matching the DNA with germline. This CDR3 contains 21 residues. V was clipped by 4 bases and J by 0 bases; unmatched bases: 19. Germline CDR1 is TSWWSYY and CDR2 is QGS. CDR3 in DNA: TGTGCTCTTGGGGTACTTTCCGCCCCAATGTACTGGGGGATAGACACCGATAAACTCATCTTT. It specifies CALGVLSAPMYWGIDTDKLIF.

On this clone: This likely stems from a read error, as it lies one base from a far larger clone. The same CDR3 can be traced to other DNA sequences in this sample. The chain is built from TRDV2 and TRDJ3, with 13 bases lining up with TRDD3. Here the J gene came from matching the DNA to germline, since TCRdb omits it. CDR3 length: 19 residues. Germline CDR1 GEAIGNYY, CDR2 EKD. The CDR3: CACDVLGDTSSWDTRQMFF. CDR3 DNA sequence: TGCGCCTGTGACGTACTGGGGGATACGAGCTCCTGGGACACCCGACAGATGTTTTTC.

By frequency in the sample, this clone is medium-sized. This same CDR3 is encoded by further DNA sequences in the sample. The chain uses TRDV3 and TRDJ1; D remains ambiguous. The CDR3 totals 10 residues. The V gene's germline CDR1 is TVYSNPD and CDR2 GDNSRS (reference sequence). The V gene lost 2 bases and the J gene lost 2 bases, with 3 bases spanning the gap. CDR3 coding DNA: TGTGCCTTTCGAACCGATAAACTCATCTTT. Residues: CAFRTDKLIF. Combining the CDR3 with reference TRDV3 and TRDJ1 gives the whole variable domain CDKVTQSSPDQTVASGSEVVLLCTYDTVYSNPDLFWYRIRPDYSFQFVFYGDNSRSEGADFTQGRFSVKHILTQKAFHLVISPVRTEDSATYYCAFRTDKLIFGKGTRVTVEP.

The sample holds a few counts of this clone. TCRdb records a much larger clone's protein for this DNA, with a difference at residue 12 that likely arises from a read error; the protein given is the translation of the DNA. The CDR3 coding sequence is TGTGCCTGTGACACCGTAGGGGGATACGCGGATACCGATAAACTCATCTTT. It is translated as CACDTVGGYADTDKLIF. The gene calls are TRDV2 and TRDJ1; 10 nucleotides align to TRDD3. The J segment lost 2 bases and the V segment lost 0 bases, leaving 8 bases of the junction unmatched. The CDR3 totals 17 residues. Germline V gene sequence: CDR1 GEAIGNYY, CDR2 EKD.

Note on this clone: With a far larger clone one base away, a read error is the likely cause. V and J are TRDV1 and TRDJ1, with D tentatively TRDD2 (9 bases). No J segment appears in TCRdb, so it was assigned here by matching the sequence to germline. Germline V gives CDR1 TSWWSYY, CDR2 QGS. The CDR3 loop spans 23 amino acids. Written as DNA, the CDR3 is TGTGCCCTTGGGGAAGGGTCCTTCCTACCCGTACTGGGGATACCCCCGGAAACCGATAAACTCATCTTT. Protein product: CALGEGSFLPVLGIPPETDKLIF.

This clone was seen ten or more times. The chain employs TRDV1 and TRDJ1, with 9 bases aligning to TRDD3. The length of the CDR3 is 20 residues. The germline gives CDR1 TSWWSYY, CDR2 QGS. Losses at the gene ends were 3 bases for V and 4 bases for J; bases not matched to a gene: 21. Here the CDR3 reads CALGDPGHSAPLGDYDKLIF. The CDR3 DNA sequence: TGTGCTCTTGGGGACCCGGGCCACTCAGCTCCTCTGGGGGATTACGATAAACTCATCTTT.

Notes on this clone: Given a far larger clone just one base away, this is likely a sequencing read error. At the DNA level, this CDR3 is encoded by other sequences in the same sample as well. The rearrangement uses TRDV1 and TRDJ1; 13 bases agree with TRDD3. TCRdb is silent on the J gene; assignment here came from matching the DNA to germline. The CDR3 is made up of 23 amino acids. The germline V gene has CDR1 TSWWSYY and CDR2 QGS. The CDR3 protein is CALGLPSYTLLGDTRIFTDKLIF. CDR3 bases: TGTGCCCTTGGGCTACCTTCCTACACCTTACTGGGGGATACGCGCATCTTCACCGATAAACTCATCTTT.

As concerns this clone: The same CDR3 can be traced to other DNA sequences in this sample. J gene calling gave no result, while the V gene is TRDV1; TRDD3 was called by the table and not checked on the DNA. The CDR3 loop spans 19 amino acids. CDR1 and CDR2 (germline): TSWWSYY, QGS. CDR3 region: CALGEYDYWGVGKSDKLIF. The CDR3 DNA is TGTGCTCTTGGGGAATACGACTACTGGGGGGTAGGGAAGTCCGATAAACTAATCTTT.

Concerning this clone: TCRdb pairs this DNA with a much larger clone's protein that differs at residue 10, likely a read error; the protein shown was translated from the DNA. Here the CDR3 reads CALGELGSLPNPYWGIRKLIF. As DNA, the CDR3 is TGTGCTCTTGGGGAACTAGGTAGTCTCCCAAACCCGTACTGGGGGATACGGAAACTCATCTTT. The rearrangement links TRDV1 to TRDJ1, with 13 bases fitting TRDD3. The J gene, missing from TCRdb, was assigned here through DNA to germline matching. Germline CDR1 is TSWWSYY and CDR2 is QGS. The CDR3 is made up of 21 amino acids. Losses at the gene ends were 0 bases for V and 8 bases for J; bases not matched to a gene: 21.

Turning to this clone: The amino acid sequence in TCRdb belongs to a much larger clone and departs from this DNA's translation at residue 12, likely a sequencing read error; the sequence shown is translated from the DNA. This sequence joins TRDV1 and TRDJ1; D call uncertain. Trimming took 2 bases from V and 5 from J, leaving 18 bases between them. This CDR3 is 16 amino acids long. Germline V gives CDR1 TSWWSYY, CDR2 QGS. In nucleotides, the CDR3 is TGTGCTCTTGGGGAATTCCCATTGGGTGATATAGATAAACTCATCTTT. As protein: CALGEFPLGDIDKLIF.

This clone was detected a few times. A read error likely explains this, since a far larger clone differs by one base. The same CDR3 also results from other DNA sequences found in this sample. The CDR3 reads CSQGGPLYTDKLIF. The CDR3 coding sequence is TGCTCACAGGGGGGCCCCCTGTACACCGATAAGCTCATCTTT. This chain uses TRDV3 with TRDJ1, with D perhaps matching TRDD3 (5 bases). CDR1 is TVYSNPD and CDR2 is GDNSRS in the germline V gene (reference sequence). This CDR3 is built from 14 residues.

A few counts support this clone. The protein held in TCRdb is that of a much larger clone and does not match this DNA's translation at residue 4, likely because of a read error; the protein shown is translated from the DNA. V usage is TRDV2 and J usage is TRDJ1; 13 bases match TRDD3. As TCRdb names no J gene, one was assigned here on the basis of a DNA match to germline. CDR1 is GEAIGNYY, CDR2 EKD, per germline. Trimming took 5 bases from V and 2 from J; bases not matched to a gene: 4. This CDR3 is built from 15 residues. CDR3 sequence reads: CACGTGGYGTDKLIF. In DNA form, the CDR3 reads TGTGCCTGTGGCACTGGGGGATACGGGACCGATAAACTCATCTTT.

As concerns this clone: A read error likely explains this, since a far larger clone differs by one base. Additional DNA sequences in this sample encode the identical CDR3. The V gene is TRDV2, the J gene TRDJ1, with D unresolved. TCRdb offers no J gene call, so here the DNA was matched to germline to obtain one. Germline V gene sequence: CDR1 GEAIGNYY, CDR2 EKD. This CDR3 has 17 residues. V lost 0 bases and J 0 bases, leaving 16 bases between the germline ends. The CDR3 bases are TGTGCCTGTGACACCGTTGCCAGTGACCCGTACACCGATAAACTCATCTTT. Its translation: CACDTVASDPYTDKLIF.

This clone was recorded at least ten times. Additional DNA sequences in this sample encode the identical CDR3. The CDR3 spells CALGDSMAGTAQLFF. CDR3 sequence (DNA): TGTGCTCTTGGGGACTCAATGGCCGGGACAGCACAACTCTTCTTT. This chain links TRDV1 with TRDJ2; D call uncertain. This CDR3 has 15 residues. Trimming took 3 bases from V and 4 from J, leaving 12 bases between them. Germline V gene lookup returns CDR1 TSWWSYY and CDR2 QGS.

This clone was picked up a small number of times. TCRdb records a much larger clone's protein for this DNA, with a difference at residue 9 that likely arises from a read error; the protein given is the translation of the DNA. Additional DNA sequences in this sample encode the identical CDR3. The V and J genes are TRDV2 and TRDJ1, with TRDD3 as a possible D gene (6 bases). The CDR3 spans 16 residues. The V and J ends lost 0 bases and 0 bases respectively, with 13 bases between them. The V gene's germline CDR1 is GEAIGNYY and CDR2 EKD. CDR3 nucleotides: TGTGCCTGTGACACCGTAGGGGGAGATTACACCGATAAACTCATCTTT. Amino acid sequence: CACDTVGGDYTDKLIF.

About this clone: This likely traces to a read error, being one base from a far larger clone. Other DNA sequences within the sample encode an identical CDR3. The gene calls are TRDV2 and TRDJ3; 10 bases are a match to TRDD3. CDR3 size: 21 residues. Looked up from germline, CDR1 is GEAIGNYY and CDR2 is EKD. In nucleotides, the CDR3 is TGTGCATGTGACGCCTCACTGGGGGATCCCTTGAGCTCCTGGGACACCCGACAGATGTTTTTC. Translation gives CACDASLGDPLSSWDTRQMFF.

This clone rates as medium-sized. This sample includes further DNA sequences coding for the same CDR3. The chain links TRDV1 to TRDJ1, with a weak D call TRDD3 (9 bases). V was cut by 2 bases and J by 4 bases, with 35 bases left in between. This CDR3 has 22 amino acids. Germline values: CDR1 TSWWSYY, CDR2 QGS. The CDR3 region has the DNA TGTGCTCTTGGGGAATTTACGCGTCTTCCTACTTATTGGGGGATAACAGGCGATAAACTCATCTTT. Encoded protein: CALGEFTRLPTYWGITGDKLIF.